The 25 T cell receptor beta chains in this list originate from one sample, sequenced in a study of T cells in Graves' hyperthyroidism and ophthalmopathy. TCR beta CDR3 sequences were amplified from RNA transcripts. RT-PCR in the first round (using the HTBI primer set) targeted the TCR CDR3. Each CDR3 protein is one row after TCRdb ran MiXCR on the multiplex PCR reads. Among 500,000 to 700,000 distinct CDR3 sequences listed, 16% were seen once. The specimen sequenced was blood. The receptors stem from a woman in her late teens or twenties with Graves' hyperthyroidism.

This clonotype turned up a few times. The chain joins TRBV6-9 to TRBJ1-6; D is undetermined. The CDR3 totals 15 residues. V was clipped by 3 bases and J by 6 bases, with 12 bases between them. Germline V gives CDR1 MNHGY, CDR2 SVAAGI. Here the CDR3 reads CASSYSRAANSPLHF. CDR3 DNA: TGTGCCAGCAGTTACAGTAGGGCGGCTAATTCACCCCTCCACTTT.

The chain is built from TRBV20-1 and TRBJ1-2; D possibly corresponds to TRBD1 (5 bases). CDR3 length: 17 residues. CDR1 DFQATT and CDR2 SNEGSKA come from the germline V gene (reference sequence). V was cut by 5 bases and J by 4 bases, with 26 bases left in between. CDR3 in amino acids: CSARSLEPGRSIYGYTF. DNA for the CDR3: TGCAGTGCTCGATCGTTGGAGCCAGGGAGGTCAATCTATGGCTACACCTTC.

In this sample, this clonotype turned up a few times. The CDR3 loop is CASNTGAPNTEAFF. The CDR3 nucleotides are TGTGCCAGCAACACAGGGGCCCCCAACACTGAAGCTTTCTTT. The rearrangement links TRBV9 to TRBJ1-1, with TRBD1 matching 7 bases. CDR3 length: 14 residues. V was pared by 6 bases and J by 2 bases, with 7 bases of the junction left unmatched. CDR1 is SGDLS, CDR2 YYNGEE, per germline.

The rearrangement uses TRBV19 and TRBJ2-7; D uncertain. Per the germline V gene, CDR1 is LNHDA and CDR2 is SQIVND (reference sequence). Trimming removed 0 bases at V and 6 bases at J, with 15 bases between. The CDR3 loop spans 15 amino acids. CDR3 DNA sequence: TGTGCCAGTAGTATAGATCCTGGCCCTACGAGCGAGCAGTACTTC. Translated: CASSIDPGPTSEQYF.

This clonotype was counted between two and nine times. The V call is TRBV7-9, the J call TRBJ2-1; a weak D match, TRBD1 (5 bases). V lost 5 bases and J 3 bases, leaving 8 bases between the germline ends. CDR1 and CDR2 (germline): SEHNR, FQNEAQ (reference sequence). The CDR3 is made up of 13 amino acids. CDR3 DNA sequence: TGTGCCAGCAGCGCAGACAGCTACAATGAGCAGTTCTTC. As protein: CASSADSYNEQFF. Based on the CDR3 plus reference TRBV7-9 and TRBJ2-1, the full variable domain is DTGVSQNPRHKITKRGQNVTFRCDPISEHNRLYWYRQTLGQGPEFLTYFQNEAQLEKSRLLSDRFSAERPKGSFSTLEIQRTEQGDSAMYLCASSADSYNEQFFGPGTRLTVL.

This clonotype was detected many times. The DNA of the CDR3 is TGCAGTGCTAGGGACCACAGGGACAGGGGGCGGACTGAAGCTTTCTTT. Its protein is CSARDHRDRGRTEAFF. The chain recombines TRBV20-1 with TRBJ1-1; TRBD1 matches at 12 bases. The CDR3 runs 16 residues. Trimming removed 3 bases from V and 5 bases from J; junction bases left unmatched: 10. CDR1 is DFQATT and CDR2 is SNEGSKA in the germline V gene (reference sequence).

In its sample, this clonotype was seen many times. The V and J genes are TRBV10-1 and TRBJ2-1; 9 bases map to TRBD1. The ends lost 4 bases at V and 3 bases at J; junction bases unmatched: 4. Germline V gene data show CDR1 as WNHNN and CDR2 as SYGVQD (reference sequence). The CDR3 sequence is 15 residues long. CDR3 DNA: TGCGCCAGCAGTGCTGGGACAGGGATCTACAATGAGCAGTTCTTC. Translation gives CASSAGTGIYNEQFF.

This clonotype was observed a few times. V gene TRBV5-1 combines with J gene TRBJ2-1, with 8 bases matching TRBD1. Unmatched junction bases numbered 9, after V lost 0 bases and J lost 7 bases. This CDR3 contains 16 residues. Germline CDR1 SGHRS, CDR2 YFSETQ. In nucleotides, the CDR3 is TGCGCCAGCAGCTTGGAGGGACAGGCTGTTACAAATGAGCAGTTCTTC. Translated: CASSLEGQAVTNEQFF.

Many counts were recorded for this clonotype. The V gene is TRBV20-1, the J gene TRBJ2-5; D possibly matches TRBD1 or TRBD2 (6 bases each). Looked up from germline, CDR1 is DFQATT and CDR2 is SNEGSKA (reference sequence). This CDR3 is 13 amino acids long. V was cut by 1 base and J by 5 bases, with 11 bases left in between. DNA for the CDR3: TGCAGTGCTAGAGCCGGGGGCGGGGAGACCCAGTACTTC. As protein: CSARAGGGETQYF.

This clonotype was detected many times. V usage is TRBV11-2 and J usage is TRBJ2-7; TRBD1 matches at 9 bases. The CDR3 has 16 amino acids. V dropped 0 bases and J dropped 6; count of bases not matched to a gene: 9. Germline V gives CDR1 SGHAT, CDR2 FQNNGV. The CDR3 region has the DNA TGTGCCAGCAGCTTAGAATTGGGACAGGGAGTTGGCGAGCAGTACTTC. It codes for CASSLELGQGVGEQYF.

The V call is TRBV9, the J call TRBJ2-5; 11 nucleotides match TRBD2. The CDR3 is 19 amino acids. The germline V gene has CDR1 SGDLS and CDR2 YYNGEE. V lost 3 bases and J lost 0; bases outside the gene matches: 13. DNA for the CDR3: TGTGCCAGCAGCGATGGGGGACCCCTAGCGGGGGGTTACCAAGAGACCCAGTACTTC. It is translated as CASSDGGPLAGGYQETQYF.

This chain joins TRBV28 and TRBJ2-4; D perhaps matches TRBD2 (5 bases). The V and J ends lost 6 bases and 0 bases respectively, with 18 bases between them. The CDR3 sequence is 17 residues long. Germline CDR1 MDHEN, CDR2 SYDVKM. The chain's CDR3 is CASSPTRAELAKNIQYF. In nucleotides, the CDR3 is TGTGCCAGCAGCCCCACGAGGGCGGAACTAGCCAAAAACATTCAGTACTTC. The full variable domain, with the rest looked up from reference TRBV28 and TRBJ2-4, is DVKVTQSSRYLVKRTGEKVFLECVQDMDHENMFWYRQDPGLGLRLIYFSYDVKMKEKGDIPEGYSVSREKKERFSLILESASTNQTSMYLCASSPTRAELAKNIQYFGAGTRLSVL.

The chain uses TRBV20-1 and TRBJ1-4; D call uncertain. The CDR3 is made up of 13 amino acids. The germline V gene encodes CDR1 DFQATT and CDR2 SNEGSKA (reference sequence). Trimming took 3 bases from V and 3 from J, leaving 8 bases between them. The CDR3 is CSARRTANEKLFF. The CDR3 DNA is TGCAGTGCTAGGAGGACGGCTAATGAAAAACTGTTTTTT.

Ten or more counts support this clonotype. The chain employs TRBV20-1 and TRBJ2-3; no clear D gene. Trimming removed 2 bases from V and 2 bases from J, with 14 bases in between. Germline loops: CDR1 DFQATT, CDR2 SNEGSKA (reference sequence). This CDR3 spans 15 amino acids. The CDR3, as DNA: TGCAGTGCTAGAAACCCCGGGCGAATCACAGATACGCAGTATTTT. Its protein product is CSARNPGRITDTQYF.

This sequence joins TRBV2 and TRBJ2-2; D might be TRBD2 (6 bases). This CDR3 has 15 residues. Germline values: CDR1 SNHLY, CDR2 FYNNEI. The germline V and J ends were trimmed by 6 bases and 1 base, with 12 bases remaining between them. The CDR3 DNA is TGTGCCAGCAGGGGGAGCGGGCTGAACACCGGGGAGCTGTTTTTT. Translated, it gives CASRGSGLNTGELFF.

The chain links TRBV19 to TRBJ2-5, with D unclear. Germline values: CDR1 LNHDA, CDR2 SQIVND (reference sequence). The CDR3 is 14 residues long. V was shortened by 2 bases and J by 6 bases, with 13 bases between the two germline ends. DNA of the CDR3: TGTGCCAGTAGTATACGAGCTATCCCCAAGACCCAGTACTTC. Protein product: CASSIRAIPKTQYF.

This clonotype was picked up many times. This chain connects TRBV2 to TRBJ2-1, with no clear D. CDR1 and CDR2 from the germline V gene are SNHLY and FYNNEI. V dropped 1 base and J dropped 6 bases, with 4 bases sitting between them. The length of the CDR3 is 12 residues. CDR3 in amino acids: CASSEGLNEQFF. The CDR3 DNA reads TGTGCCAGCAGTGAAGGACTCAATGAGCAGTTCTTC.

The chain has TRBV3-1 and TRBJ2-7; D is possibly TRBD2 (6 bases). CDR3 length: 15 residues. With 4 bases removed from V and 2 bases from J, the gap between germline ends came to 15 bases. Germline values: CDR1 LGHDT, CDR2 YNNKEL (reference sequence). CDR3 amino acids: CASSPGTSITYEQYF. The CDR3 coding sequence is TGTGCCAGCAGCCCCGGGACTTCGATCACCTACGAGCAGTACTTC.

The rearrangement links TRBV10-3 to TRBJ2-1; 15 nucleotides match TRBD2. With 7 bases clipped from V and 5 bases from J, the junction kept 9 bases outside the gene matches. This CDR3 comprises 17 residues. Germline CDR1 and CDR2: ENHRY and SYGVKD. The CDR3 bases are TGTGCCATCACTCCGGGACTAGCGGGAGGTTATCACAATGAGCAGTTCTTC. This sequence encodes CAITPGLAGGYHNEQFF.

This clonotype has a count of ten or more. This chain connects TRBV6-1 to TRBJ2-7; perhaps D is TRBD1 or TRBD2 (7 bases each). The V gene's germline CDR1 is MNHNS and CDR2 SASEGT. The CDR3 consists of 15 residues. V dropped 8 bases and J dropped 5 bases, with 22 bases sitting between them. The CDR3 sequence: CASETGSSGKNEQYF. The CDR3 DNA sequence: TGTGCCAGCGAGACAGGGTCCAGCGGGAAAAACGAGCAGTACTTC.

This clonotype was seen at least ten times. The chain combines TRBV20-1 with TRBJ1-5, with D tentatively TRBD1 (6 bases). V dropped 0 bases and J dropped 4 bases, with 16 bases sitting between them. Germline V gene sequence: CDR1 DFQATT, CDR2 SNEGSKA (reference sequence). The CDR3 has 16 residues. In DNA form, the CDR3 reads TGCAGTGCTAGAGATTTCCTGACACAGGGAAATCAGCCCCAGCATTTT. Its translation is CSARDFLTQGNQPQHF.

The table lists this clonotype with many counts. This chain joins TRBV5-5 and TRBJ2-7; the D gene is possibly TRBD1 (6 bases). This CDR3 has 14 residues. CDR1 is SGHKS and CDR2 is YYEKEE in the germline V gene (reference sequence). V lost 1 base and J lost 3, with 11 bases in between. CDR3 coding DNA: TGTGCCAGCAGCTTGAGGGCACAGGGCTACGAGCAGTACTTC. This codes for CASSLRAQGYEQYF. The entire variable domain, with the rest obtained from reference TRBV5-5 and TRBJ2-7, is as follows: DAGVTQSPTHLIKTRGQQVTLRCSPISGHKSVSWYQQVLGQGPQFIFQYYEKEERGRGNFPDRFSARQFPNYSSELNVNALLLGDSALYLCASSLRAQGYEQYFGPGTRLTVT.

This clonotype was seen repeatedly, ten times or more. V gene TRBV6-1 combines with J gene TRBJ2-5; 7 positions agree with TRBD1. The CDR3 sequence is 14 residues long. The junction had 7 bases not matched to a gene; V was cut back by 8 bases and J by 1 base. Germline V lookup: CDR1 MNHNS, CDR2 SASEGT. The CDR3 nucleotides read TGTGCCAGCGGGAACAGGGGCCGCCAAGAGACCCAGTACTTC. Its translation is CASGNRGRQETQYF.

The table lists this clonotype with a few counts. The chain employs TRBV3-1 and TRBJ1-2; D remains unclear. The CDR3 consists of 14 residues. CDR1 and CDR2 from the germline V gene are LGHDT and YNNKEL (reference sequence). Trimming stripped 4 bases from V and 4 bases from J, with 13 bases between. The CDR3 region is CASSPTRDSYGYTF. Written as DNA, the CDR3 is TGTGCCAGCAGCCCGACAAGGGATTCCTATGGCTACACCTTC.

V is TRBV6-8 and J is TRBJ2-7; 8 bases match TRBD1. J was trimmed by 4 bases and V by 2 bases; bases with no gene match: 4. The CDR3 has 14 amino acids. Looked up from germline, CDR1 is MNHGY and CDR2 is SAAAGT. In DNA, the CDR3 is TGTGCCAGCAGTTACCGGACAGGGCTTTACGAGCAGTACTTC. This sequence encodes CASSYRTGLYEQYF.